This record concerns one T cell receptor beta chain sequence. CDR3 length: 13 amino acids. Per germline, CDR1 PRHDT and CDR2 FYEKMQ (reference sequence). Deletions cut 4 bases from V and 1 base from J, with 8 bases between. The table came from immunoSEQ multiplex PCR; TCRdb's copy has only in-frame clones and leaves some out. The data contain about 95,000 clones, approximately 88% of them singletons. This record comes from a study of T cell responses to AZD1222 COVID-19 vaccine. This receptor was obtained from an adult in good health. The V and J genes are TRBV13 and TRBJ2-7, with D perhaps TRBD1 (5 bases). Here the sequenced sample was peripheral blood, taken on day 0 of AZD1222 vaccination. The DNA of the CDR3 is TGTGCCAGCAGCTCCAGGGCGTCCTACGAGCAGTACTTC. Amino acids: CASSSRASYEQYF.